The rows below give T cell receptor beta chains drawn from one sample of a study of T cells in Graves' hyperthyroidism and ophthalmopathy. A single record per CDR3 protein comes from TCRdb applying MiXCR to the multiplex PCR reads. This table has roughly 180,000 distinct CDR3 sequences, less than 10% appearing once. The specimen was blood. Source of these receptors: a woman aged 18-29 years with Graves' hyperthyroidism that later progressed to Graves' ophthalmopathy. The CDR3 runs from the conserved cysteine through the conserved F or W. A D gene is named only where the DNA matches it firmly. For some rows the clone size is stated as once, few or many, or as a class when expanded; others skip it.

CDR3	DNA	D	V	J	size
CASSWGTEDKNSPLHF	TGTGCCAGCAGTTGGGGGACGGAAGATAAAAATTCACCCCTCCACTTT	.	TRBV6-1	TRBJ1-6	few
CAWNYGTGDTGELFF	TGTGCCTGGAACTACGGGACAGGGGACACCGGGGAGCTGTTTTTT	TRBD1	TRBV30	TRBJ2-2	many
CASSTRDNQPQHF	TGTGCCAGCAGTACCCGGGACAATCAGCCCCAGCATTTT	.	TRBV6-1	TRBJ1-5	few
CAWSLTGRYYGYTF	TGTGCCTGGAGTTTGACAGGGCGGTACTATGGCTACACCTTC	TRBD1	TRBV30	TRBJ1-2	many
CASSPYLSGGKQFF	TGTGCCAGTAGTCCTTATCTGTCAGGGGGCAAACAGTTCTTC	TRBD1	TRBV19	TRBJ2-1	.
CASSSKTGGYGYTF	TGTGCCAGCAGCTCGAAAACAGGGGGCTATGGCTACACCTTC	TRBD1	TRBV5-4	TRBJ1-2	few
CASSAGTPGPYNEQFF	TGTGCCAGCAGTGCCGGAACCCCGGGCCCGTACAATGAGCAGTTCTTC	.	TRBV6-1	TRBJ2-1	many
CASSLGSSGPYNEQFF	TGCGCCAGCAGCTTGGGTTCTAGCGGGCCATACAATGAGCAGTTCTTC	TRBD2	TRBV5-1	TRBJ2-1	many
CASRTKSGSFIDTQYF	TGTGCCAGTAGGACAAAAAGCGGGAGTTTTATAGATACGCAGTATTTT	TRBD2	TRBV19	TRBJ2-3	many
CASSFEEYRKMNTEAFF	TGTGCCAGCAGTTTTGAGGAATACAGAAAAATGAACACTGAAGCTTTCTTT	.	TRBV28	TRBJ1-1	many
CSARDRTSGGQYTGELFF	TGCAGTGCTAGAGATAGGACTAGCGGGGGGCAATACACCGGGGAGCTGTTTTTT	TRBD2	TRBV20-1	TRBJ2-2	few
CASSEEGADEQYF	TGTGCCAGCAGTGAAGAGGGTGCTGACGAGCAGTACTTC	.	TRBV6-1	TRBJ2-7	many
CASRRGQGYYGYTF	TGTGCCAGTAGACGTGGACAGGGGTACTATGGCTACACCTTC	TRBD1	TRBV19	TRBJ1-2	.
CSAEGLYQPQHF	TGCAGTGCCGAAGGGCTCTATCAGCCCCAGCATTTT	.	TRBV20-1	TRBJ1-5	many
CATSRDSGGSTDTQYF	TGTGCCACCAGCAGAGATAGCGGCGGTTCCACAGATACGCAGTATTTT	.	TRBV15	TRBJ2-3	many
CASTYEGALGYTF	TGCGCCAGCACCTATGAGGGGGCGCTTGGCTACACCTTC	TRBD1	TRBV5-1	TRBJ1-2	many
CASSQDVVVNNSPLHF	TGTGCCAGCAGCCAAGATGTTGTTGTCAATAATTCACCCCTCCACTTT	.	TRBV3-1	TRBJ1-6	.
CASSLGASGTGELFF	TGCGCCAGCAGCTTGGGGGCTAGCGGCACCGGGGAGCTGTTTTTT	TRBD2	TRBV5-1	TRBJ2-2	many
CASSFRDREGPNYGYTF	TGTGCCAGCAGTTTTCGGGACAGGGAGGGTCCTAACTATGGCTACACCTTC	TRBD1	TRBV28	TRBJ1-2	many
CASSSAGLISPLHF	TGTGCCAGCAGTTCTGCAGGCCTCATTTCACCCCTCCACTTT	.	TRBV28	TRBJ1-6	many
CAAEGGYEQYF	TGTGCCGCCGAGGGGGGTTACGAGCAGTACTTC	.	TRBV30	TRBJ2-7	many
CASSLAREWGTEAFF	TGTGCCAGCAGCTTGGCCCGGGAATGGGGCACTGAAGCTTTCTTT	.	TRBV5-6	TRBJ1-1	few
CASSQNGGGNTQYF	TGTGCCAGCAGCCAGAACGGAGGGGGGAACACGCAGTATTTT	.	TRBV3-1	TRBJ2-3	.
CASSAWTGGNQPQHF	TGTGCCAGCAGTGCATGGACAGGGGGTAATCAGCCCCAGCATTTT	TRBD1	TRBV28	TRBJ1-5	many
CASTTGFQVGELFF	TGTGCCAGCACTACAGGGTTCCAGGTCGGGGAGCTGTTTTTT	.	TRBV2	TRBJ2-2	many
CASSQESGRGVNQPQHF	TGTGCCAGCAGCCAAGAATCGGGCAGGGGGGTCAATCAGCCCCAGCATTTT	TRBD1	TRBV3-1	TRBJ1-5	many
CASSASRLATYNEQFF	TGTGCCAGCAGCGCAAGCCGGCTAGCGACTTACAATGAGCAGTTCTTC	.	TRBV7-8	TRBJ2-1	few
CASSSGGPYNEQFF	TGTGCCAGCAGCTCAGGGGGGCCATACAATGAGCAGTTCTTC	.	TRBV7-9	TRBJ2-1	many
CSARISRQRWDTEAFF	TGCAGTGCTAGGATTTCCCGACAGCGATGGGACACTGAAGCTTTCTTT	.	TRBV20-1	TRBJ1-1	many
CATSRDQANTDTQYF	TGTGCCACCAGCAGAGATCAGGCAAACACAGATACGCAGTATTTT	.	TRBV15	TRBJ2-3	many
CASSYHVRGAKETQYF	TGTGCCAGCAGTTACCATGTCAGGGGGGCAAAAGAGACCCAGTACTTC	.	TRBV6-6	TRBJ2-5	many
CASSPSGPNTAETQYF	TGTGCCAGCAGTCCCAGCGGCCCTAATACTGCAGAGACCCAGTACTTC	.	TRBV27	TRBJ2-5	many
CASVVGDHTGYTF	TGTGCCTCGGTGGTAGGGGATCATACTGGCTACACCTTC	.	TRBV30	TRBJ1-2	many
CATSRDGGLGYTF	TGTGCCACCAGCAGAGATGGTGGGCTTGGCTACACCTTC	.	TRBV15	TRBJ1-2	.
CASSLASRRVGIRFYNEQFF	TGCGCCAGCAGCTTGGCTAGCAGGAGAGTTGGGATTAGGTTCTACAATGAGCAGTTCTTC	.	TRBV5-1	TRBJ2-1	few
CASTPGDGYTF	TGTGCCAGTACCCCAGGGGATGGCTACACCTTC	.	TRBV19	TRBJ1-2	many
CSAAGTSVTQETQYF	TGCAGTGCGGCCGGGACTAGCGTTACCCAAGAGACCCAGTACTTC	TRBD2	TRBV20-1	TRBJ2-5	many
CASSLIRLAGGPQETQYF	TGTGCCAGCAGTTTAATTCGACTAGCGGGAGGACCCCAAGAGACCCAGTACTTC	TRBD2	TRBV27	TRBJ2-5	many
CASSLWVQGRDYGYTF	TGTGCCAGCAGTTTATGGGTACAGGGAAGAGACTATGGCTACACCTTC	.	TRBV28	TRBJ1-2	many
CASSFPGTGTYEQYF	TGTGCCAGCAGTTTCCCCGGGACAGGGACGTACGAGCAGTACTTC	TRBD1	TRBV5-4	TRBJ2-7	.
CASSQSRLDNQPQHF	TGCGCCAGCAGCCAATCGAGACTGGACAATCAGCCCCAGCATTTT	.	TRBV4-1	TRBJ1-5	.
CAISESDRVGENEQFF	TGTGCCATCAGTGAGTCGGACAGGGTGGGCGAGAATGAGCAGTTCTTC	TRBD1	TRBV10-3	TRBJ2-1	many
CAWSAPGVLGGSNQPQHF	TGTGCCTGGAGCGCCCCGGGGGTCTTGGGTGGGAGCAATCAGCCCCAGCATTTT	.	TRBV30	TRBJ1-5	few
CASSLVVGVGDEQYF	TGTGCCAGCAGCTTAGTGGTCGGGGTCGGCGACGAGCAGTACTTC	.	TRBV7-9	TRBJ2-7	many
CASSPTGSRLGDYGYTF	TGTGCCAGCAGTCCGACAGGGTCAAGGCTCGGAGACTATGGCTACACCTTC	TRBD1	TRBV27	TRBJ1-2	many
CASTGGGALSYNEQFF	TGTGCCAGTACCGGAGGGGGAGCCCTCTCATACAATGAGCAGTTCTTC	.	TRBV19	TRBJ2-1	few
CASSPRTGALGFGWPQHF	TGTGCCAGCTCACCACGGACAGGGGCCTTGGGTTTCGGGTGGCCCCAGCATTTT	TRBD1	TRBV18	TRBJ1-5	few
CSARERDGTYNEQFF	TGCAGTGCTAGAGAGAGGGACGGGACGTACAATGAGCAGTTCTTC	.	TRBV20-1	TRBJ2-1	few
CASSRVWDRGNTIYF	TGCGCCAGCAGCCGGGTGTGGGACCGCGGAAACACCATATATTTT	.	TRBV4-1	TRBJ1-3	.
CSARYKEAGPYGYTF	TGCAGTGCTAGATACAAGGAGGCAGGACCCTATGGCTACACCTTC	.	TRBV20-1	TRBJ1-2	many
CASSITGHTKETQYF	TGTGCCAGCAGCATTACGGGACACACCAAAGAGACCCAGTACTTC	.	TRBV25-1	TRBJ2-5	.
CATRTAGVGEKLFF	TGTGCCACCCGAACAGCAGGGGTCGGTGAAAAACTGTTTTTT	.	TRBV2	TRBJ1-4	many
CSARLAGSSYEQYF	TGCAGTGCCAGACTAGCGGGGAGCTCCTACGAGCAGTACTTC	TRBD2	TRBV20-1	TRBJ2-7	many
CASSLSGIQPQHF	TGTGCCAGCAGTTTGTCTGGGATTCAGCCCCAGCATTTT	.	TRBV27	TRBJ1-5	many
CASSLGLAGVSSYEQYF	TGTGCCAGCAGCTTGGGGTTAGCGGGAGTGAGTTCCTACGAGCAGTACTTC	TRBD2	TRBV5-5	TRBJ2-7	many
CASRSTSRGLLGGATYEQYF	TGTGCCAGCCGTAGTACTTCCAGAGGGCTTCTCGGGGGGGCGACCTACGAGCAGTACTTC	TRBD2	TRBV27	TRBJ2-7	many
CASSLELGLAGSYEQYF	TGTGCCAGCAGCTTGGAGTTGGGACTAGCGGGTAGCTACGAGCAGTACTTC	TRBD2	TRBV7-8	TRBJ2-7	.
CASSVGSGGLSTDTQYF	TGTGCCAGCAGTGTTGGTAGCGGGGGCCTTAGCACAGATACGCAGTATTTT	TRBD2	TRBV2	TRBJ2-3	many
CASSLANRGATDTQYF	TGTGCCAGCAGCTTGGCCAACAGGGGAGCTACAGATACGCAGTATTTT	TRBD1	TRBV5-4	TRBJ2-3	few